This TCR beta chain was obtained from a study of regulatory T cells in long-lasting Graves disease. Trimming took 8 bases from V and 0 from J, leaving 16 bases between them. The CDR3 is 15 residues long. Germline V gene sequence: CDR1 SGHRS, CDR2 YFSETQ. Both iRepertoire HTBI primers and Arm-PCR of CDR3 regions were used to build the TCR beta libraries. TCRdb fed the multiplex PCR reads into MiXCR, producing one record per CDR3 protein. The sample includes over 500,000 distinct CDR3 sequences, about 15% of them seen just once. The time point here: newly diagnosed GD, antithyroid drugs for less than 3 months. With RNA extracted from PBMCs as input, the TCR library was made. This sample also appeared in a second study, on T cells in Graves' hyperthyroidism and ophthalmopathy. This second study says: Stable Graves' hyperthyroidism meant no ophthalmopathy progression within 18 months. TCR CDR3 underwent first-round RT-PCR with the HTBI primer set.

The starting material was peripheral blood mononuclear cells (PBMCs), obtained at new diagnosis, from a patient treated with antithyroid drugs. The clonotype was recovered from a woman aged 30 to 39 with Graves disease. The rearrangement joins TRBV5-1 to TRBJ2-3; perhaps TRBD2 as D (6 bases). DNA of the CDR3: TGCGCCAGTTTCGCCGGGGGTGTAAGCACAGATACGCAGTATTTT. This sequence encodes CASFAGGVSTDTQYF.